These T cell receptor beta chains were read from a single sample in a study of blood T cell repertoires in COVID-19. Only in-frame clones appear in the TCRdb table, and some are missing; sequencing was by immunoSEQ multiplex PCR. The data contain about 190,000 clones, less than 85% of them singletons. The sample comprised PBMCs or T cells enriched from blood (not recorded which). These receptors were taken from a woman in her twenties or thirties who had recovered from COVID-19. The CDR3 runs from the conserved cysteine through the conserved F or W. A D gene is named only where the DNA matches it firmly. A row's size may be missing; if present it is once, few, many or a size class.

j_call clone_size d_call v_call cdr3_nt cdr3_aa
TRBJ2-2 . . TRBV12-5 TGTGCTAGTGGCTCTGGTCCACTAGGCAACACCGGGGAGCTGTTTTTT CASGSGPLGNTGELFF
TRBJ2-2 once . TRBV3-1/TRBV3-2 TGTGCCAGCAGCCAACGTACAGGTCGGGGGAGCCACACCGGGGAGCTGTTTTTT CASSQRTGRGSHTGELFF
TRBJ1-1 . . TRBV7-9 TGTGCCAGCAGCACGGACAGTTCCCTTTTGAACACTGAAGCTTTCTTT CASSTDSSLLNTEAFF
TRBJ1-5 . . TRBV15 TGTGTCGCCAAGGAGGGGCGGGATAGCAATCAGCCCCAGCATTTT CVAKEGRDSNQPQHF
TRBJ1-4 . TRBD1 TRBV19 TGTGCCAGTACCTCGTGGGACAGCGGGAATGAAAAACTGTTTTTT CASTSWDSGNEKLFF
TRBJ2-3 once . TRBV10-1 TGCGCCAGCAGTGAGTCCCCCGGGGCAGATACGCAGTATTTT CASSESPGADTQYF
TRBJ2-7 . . TRBV20-1 TGCAGTGCTAGTCCCCCCTTCGGGGTAGCGGAAGGCGAGCAGTACTTC CSASPPFGVAEGEQYF
TRBJ2-1 . TRBD2 TRBV27 TGTGCCAGCAGTTTATTGCGGACTAGCGGGTGGCCGGACTTGGAGCAGTTCTTC CASSLLRTSGWPDLEQFF
TRBJ1-2 . . TRBV28 TGTGCCAGCAGTTTACTGACAGAAGGTAACTATGGCTACACCTTC CASSLLTEGNYGYTF
TRBJ2-7 once TRBD1 TRBV5-5 TGTGCCAGCAGCGGAGGGACAGGGGGCTTCTACGAGCAGTACTTC CASSGGTGGFYEQYF
TRBJ2-1 . . TRBV10-3 TGTGCCATCAGTGATGAGCTAGCCTACAATGAGCAGTTCTTC CAISDELAYNEQFF
TRBJ2-6 . . TRBV6-2/TRBV6-3 TGTGCCAGCAGTTACCCCTCACCAGCTGGGGCCAACGTCCTGACTTTC CASSYPSPAGANVLTF
TRBJ1-2 . . TRBV27 TGTGCCAGCAGTTTGGGAGGGACGAACTATGGCTACACCTTC CASSLGGTNYGYTF
TRBJ1-5 . . TRBV15 TGTGCCACCAGCAGAGATTTGGCTGCAACAGGACACAATCAGCCCCAGCATTTT CATSRDLAATGHNQPQHF
TRBJ2-5 . TRBD2 TRBV7-2 TGTGCCAGCAGCTTAGATAGAGCGGGAGGGTCCGAGACCCAGTACTTC CASSLDRAGGSETQYF
TRBJ1-1 . . TRBV5-1 TGCGCCAGCAGCTTGGAAACAGGGAACACTGAAGCTTTCTTT CASSLETGNTEAFF
TRBJ2-1 . . TRBV6-1 TGTGCCAGCAGTGACCAGTTCGCGGGGCCTCCCTCGGTTGAGCAGTTCTTC CASSDQFAGPPSVEQFF
TRBJ2-5 . . TRBV5-1 TGCGCCAGCAGCTTGGAGAGGGTTCAAGAGACCCAGTACTTC CASSLERVQETQYF
TRBJ2-5 . . TRBV28 TGTGCCAGCAGTCTGCCGGGGGGCGCGGAGACCCAGTACTTC CASSLPGGAETQYF
TRBJ1-5 . . TRBV14 TGTGCCAGCAGCCACGCCCTGGGGCATCGCGGGGGGTATACGCCCCAGCATTTT CASSHALGHRGGYTPQHF
TRBJ2-3 . . TRBV9 TGTGCCAGCAGCGTATGGGGAGCGGCAAGAGATACGCAGTATTTT CASSVWGAARDTQYF
TRBJ2-3 once TRBD2 TRBV11-3 TGTGCCAGCAGCTTATCCCCAGGACTAGGTCCAGATACGCAGTATTTT CASSLSPGLGPDTQYF
TRBJ2-3 . . TRBV9 TGTGCCAGCAGCGCCCTTTCCCAGGGGGATACGCAGTATTTT CASSALSQGDTQYF
TRBJ1-6 few TRBD1 TRBV6-5 TGTGCCAGCTGCCGGGACAGGAGGAATTCACCCCTCCACTTT CASCRDRRNSPLHF
TRBJ1-5 . . TRBV30 TGTGCCTGGAATCGAGGAGTGTCGCCCCAGCATTTT CAWNRGVSPQHF